This T cell receptor beta chain comes out of a study of T cell changes during pregnancy in multiple sclerosis. TCRdb's table, derived via immunoSEQ multiplex PCR, lists solely in-frame clones and lacks some. The sample carries about 40,000 clones, about nine tenths recorded once. This clone showed up just a few times. The starting material was CD4+ T cells from peripheral blood mononuclear cells, obtained in the first trimester of pregnancy. The TCR was taken from a female donor with multiple sclerosis, enrolled in a pregnancy study.

Here the CDR3 reads CASSLDLRHTEAFF. CDR3 DNA sequence: TGTGCCAGCAGTTTGGACTTAAGGCACACTGAAGCTTTCTTT. The chain joins TRBV27 to TRBJ1-1; D is unresolved. The CDR3 loop spans 14 amino acids. Germline-derived CDR1 and CDR2 are MNHEY and SMNVEV (reference sequence). Trimming took 3 bases from V and 3 from J, leaving 11 bases between them.